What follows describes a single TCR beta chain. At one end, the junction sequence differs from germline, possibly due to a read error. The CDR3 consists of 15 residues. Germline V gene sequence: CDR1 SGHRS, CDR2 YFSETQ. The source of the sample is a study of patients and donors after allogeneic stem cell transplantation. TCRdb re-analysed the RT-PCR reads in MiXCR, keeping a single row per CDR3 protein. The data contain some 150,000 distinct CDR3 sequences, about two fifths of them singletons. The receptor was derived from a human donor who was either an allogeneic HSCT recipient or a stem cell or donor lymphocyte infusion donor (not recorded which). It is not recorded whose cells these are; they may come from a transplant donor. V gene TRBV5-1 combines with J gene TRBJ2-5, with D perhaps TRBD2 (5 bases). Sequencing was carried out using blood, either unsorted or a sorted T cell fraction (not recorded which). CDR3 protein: CATSSFLARGETQYF. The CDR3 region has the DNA TGCGCCACCAGCAGCTTTCTGGCGAGAGGGGAGACCCAGTACTTC. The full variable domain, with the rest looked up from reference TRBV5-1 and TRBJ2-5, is KAGVTQTPRYLIKTRGQQVTLSCSPISGHRSVSWYQQTPGQGLQFLFEYFSETQRNKGNFPGRFSGRQFSNSRSEMNVSTLELGDSALYLCATSSFLARGETQYFGPGTRLLVL.